The 14 T cell receptor beta chains given below trace back to one sample, sequenced in a study of tumor and adjacent non-tumor tissue in lung cancer. This sample's RNA came from whole unsorted tissue. More than 3 cm separated this lung sample from the edge of the tumor. A modified ARM-PCR protocol with three rounds of nested PCR amplified TCRbeta. One entry per CDR3 protein results from TCRdb running MiXCR on the multiplex PCR reads. In the table there are 98,000 or so distinct CDR3 sequences, 80% of which are singletons. Sequenced input: distant non-tumor lung tissue. The receptors were gathered from a man aged 55-75 years with small cell lung cancer.

This clonotype was found once. This chain links TRBV28 with TRBJ2-5, with TRBD1 matching over 8 bases. V dropped 5 bases and J dropped 6; count of bases not matched to a gene: 17. CDR3 length: 17 residues. Germline V gene sequence: CDR1 MDHEN, CDR2 SYDVKM. For the CDR3, the DNA is TGTGCCAGCAGTCCCTCACAGGGGGTGGACTATGGCCAGACCCAGTACTTC. Translation: CASSPSQGVDYGQTQYF.

This clonotype has only a few counts. The junction and the germline gene differ at one end; a read error may be behind it. The chain is built from TRBV29-1 and TRBJ2-3; tentative D call: TRBD2 (6 bases). CDR1 and CDR2 from the germline V gene are SQVTM and ANQGSEA. This CDR3 has 12 residues. The CDR3 region has the DNA TGTAGCGTTGCCGTCCAGTGGGAGGTGCAGTATTTT. This translates into CSVAVQWEVQYF.

As concerns this clonotype: One junction end disagrees with the germline gene, perhaps due to a read error. The CDR3 is CASRAGQLYEQCF. The CDR3 region has the DNA TGTGCCAGCAGAGCCGGACAGCTCTACGAGCAGTGTTTC. This chain joins TRBV6-1 and TRBJ2-7; maybe TRBD1 (6 bases). The CDR3 has 13 residues. Germline loops: CDR1 MNHNS, CDR2 SASEGT.

For this clonotype: This CDR3 fails to terminate in the conserved phenylalanine or tryptophan, so it likely reflects a read error. The genes are TRBV11-3 and TRBJ2-2; 7 nucleotides line up with TRBD2. With 6 bases clipped from V and 4 bases from J, the junction kept 20 bases outside the gene matches. CDR1 SGHNT and CDR2 YENEEA come from the germline V gene. The CDR3 covers 19 residues. DNA of the CDR3: TGTGCCAGCAGTCGTGATGACACGGAACTAGCGTGTCGCACCGGGGAGCTGTTTTTG. Translation gives CASSRDDTELACRTGELFL.

Only one count was recorded for this clonotype. The gene calls are TRBV13 and TRBJ1-6; D call uncertain. Germline loops: CDR1 PRHDT, CDR2 FYEKMQ (reference sequence). The CDR3 loop spans 17 amino acids. Trimming stripped 7 bases from V and 7 bases from J, with 23 bases between. The CDR3 region has the DNA TGTGCCAGCAAGCAAAACGACGGAAGCTCCTTAAATTCACCCCTCCACTTT. As protein: CASKQNDGSSLNSPLHF. Using reference TRBV13 and TRBJ1-6 for the parts outside the CDR3, the full variable domain is AAGVIQSPRHLIKEKRETATLKCYPIPRHDTVYWYQQGPGQDPQFLISFYEKMQSDKGSIPDRFSAQQFSDYHSELNMSSLELGDSALYFCASKQNDGSSLNSPLHFGNGTRLTVT.

Concerning this clonotype itself: A read error is likely, as this CDR3 ends without the conserved phenylalanine or tryptophan. The chain couples TRBV11-1 to TRBJ2-3, with 15 bases identical to TRBD2. This CDR3 comprises 18 residues. The V gene's germline CDR1 is SGHAT and CDR2 FQDESV (reference sequence). CDR3 in DNA: TGCGCCAGCAGCTCTGGACTAGCGGGAGGGCCGGTGGCGGATACGCAGTATGTT. Translating gives CASSSGLAGGPVADTQYV.

This clonotype occurred many times. This chain joins TRBV20-1 and TRBJ2-3, with D perhaps matching TRBD2 (7 bases). Germline-derived CDR1 and CDR2 are DFQATT and SNEGSKA (reference sequence). This CDR3 comprises 14 residues. V dropped 3 bases and J dropped 2 bases, with 12 bases sitting between them. CDR3 residues: CSASRRGPTDTQYF. CDR3 bases: TGCAGTGCTAGTCGGCGGGGGCCCACAGATACGCAGTATTTT.

Points on this clonotype: The CDR3 does not close with the conserved phenylalanine or tryptophan, likely indicating a read error. The gene calls are TRBV6-1 and TRBJ2-3, with TRBD1 matching over 7 bases. The J call may be in error: the DNA end matches TRBJ1-5 better. CDR1 and CDR2 (germline): MNHNS, SASEGT. This CDR3 spans 14 amino acids. DNA for the CDR3: TGTGCCAGCAGTGACAGGGGGGATGTGGATACGCAGCATTAT. This gives the protein CASSDRGDVDTQHY.

A word on this clonotype: A read error is possible here, since a much larger clone lies one base away. The V call is TRBV28, the J call TRBJ1-1; the D is unclear. CDR1 is MDHEN and CDR2 is SYDVKM in the germline V gene. Trimming removed 4 bases from V and 3 bases from J, with 15 bases in between. The CDR3 consists of 15 residues. CDR3 amino acids: CASSSLGSRDTEAFF. The CDR3, as DNA: TGTGCCAGCAGTTCACTCGGGTCTAGGGACACTGAAGCTTTCTTT.

On this clonotype: A much larger clone lies a single base off, so this may be a read error. The CDR3 end shows no conserved phenylalanine or tryptophan, and so a read error is likely. The V call is TRBV20-1, the J call TRBJ1-2; the match to TRBD1 covers 7 bases. Germline V gives CDR1 DFQATT, CDR2 SNEGSKA (reference sequence). The CDR3 loop spans 13 amino acids. With V trimmed by 0 bases and J by 6 bases, 4 bases remained unmatched. The CDR3 nucleotides are TGCAGTGCTAGAGAGGAGACAGGGAATGGCTACACCTTA. This translates into CSAREETGNGYTL.

Concerning this clonotype itself: Mismatch with germline at one junction end may stem from a read error. V is TRBV29-1 and J is TRBJ1-1; D is unclear. CDR1 and CDR2 from the germline V gene are SQVTM and ANQGSEA. The length of the CDR3 is 13 residues. The CDR3 region has the DNA TGCAGCGTTGAAGAACACCGACGAGATGAGGCTTCCTTT. As protein: CSVEEHRRDEASF. Combining the CDR3 with reference TRBV29-1 and TRBJ1-1 gives the whole variable domain SAVISQKPSRDICQRGTSLTIQCQVDSQVTMMFWYRQQPGQSLTLIATANQGSEATYESGFVIDKFPISRPNLTFSTLTVSNMSPEDSSIYLCSVEEHRRDEASFGQGTRLTVV.

About this clonotype itself: An end of the junction differs from the germline gene, which may be a read error. This rearrangement joins TRBV29-1 to TRBJ1-1; D perhaps matches TRBD1 (5 bases). Per the germline V gene, CDR1 is SQVTM and CDR2 is ANQGSEA. This CDR3 is built from 15 residues. CDR3 nucleotide sequence: TGCAGCGCCGGGGACGACTGGGGGGGTGAGACTGAAGCCTTCTTT. This gives the protein CSAGDDWGGETEAFF.

This clonotype was recorded once. It may be a read error: a sequence one base away is much more abundant. The missing conserved phenylalanine or tryptophan at the end of this CDR3 makes a read error likely. This chain uses TRBV5-8 with TRBJ2-1; D is uncertain. This CDR3 has 12 amino acids. The V gene lost 4 bases and the J gene lost 3 bases, with 5 bases spanning the gap. Germline V gives CDR1 SGHTS, CDR2 YDEGEE. CDR3 sequence: CASSRNYNEQFS. DNA for the CDR3: TGTGCCAGCAGCCGGAACTACAATGAGCAGTTCTCC.

Turning to this clonotype: Because the CDR3 is missing its conserved closing phenylalanine or tryptophan, this is likely a read error. It is unclear where the CDR3 begins or ends on the DNA, so no DNA is shown, and the CDR3 is as TCRdb lists it. The genes are TRBV21-1 and TRBJ2-1; the table assigns TRBD1, which was not confirmed against the DNA. TRBV21-1 is a pseudogene segment. The CDR3 spans 15 residues, counting both ends. The CDR3 sequence is CASSLIREGNNEQFL.